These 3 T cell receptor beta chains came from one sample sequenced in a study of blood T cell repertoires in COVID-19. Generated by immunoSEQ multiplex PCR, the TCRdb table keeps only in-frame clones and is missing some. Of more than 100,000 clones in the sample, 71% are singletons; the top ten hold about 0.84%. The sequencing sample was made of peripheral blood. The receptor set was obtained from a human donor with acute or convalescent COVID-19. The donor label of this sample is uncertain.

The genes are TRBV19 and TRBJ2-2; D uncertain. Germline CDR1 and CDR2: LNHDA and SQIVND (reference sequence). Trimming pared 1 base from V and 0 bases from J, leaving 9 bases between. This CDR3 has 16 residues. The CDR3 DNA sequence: TGTGCCAGTAGTATAGCCCGGCGGCCGAACACCGGGGAGCTGTTTTTT. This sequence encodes CASSIARRPNTGELFF.

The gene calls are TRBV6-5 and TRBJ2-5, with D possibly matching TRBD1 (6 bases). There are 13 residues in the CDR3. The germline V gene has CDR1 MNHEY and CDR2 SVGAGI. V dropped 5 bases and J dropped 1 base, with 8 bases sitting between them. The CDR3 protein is CASSRDTQETQYF. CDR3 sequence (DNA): TGTGCCAGCAGTCGGGACACCCAAGAGACCCAGTACTTC.

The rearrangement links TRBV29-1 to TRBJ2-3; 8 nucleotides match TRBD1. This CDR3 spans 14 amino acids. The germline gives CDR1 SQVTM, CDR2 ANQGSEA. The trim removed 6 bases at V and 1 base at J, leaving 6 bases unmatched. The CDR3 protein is CSVLPTGGTDTQYF. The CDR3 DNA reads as TGCAGCGTCCTCCCGACAGGGGGCACAGATACGCAGTATTTT.